This T cell receptor (beta chain) was identified during a study of T cells in Graves' hyperthyroidism and ophthalmopathy. Study-wide context: Peripheral blood was taken when the disease was first diagnosed, before any treatment began.

The trim removed 5 bases at V and 0 bases at J, leaving 6 bases unmatched. This CDR3 spans 16 amino acids. The V gene's germline CDR1 is KGHSH and CDR2 LQKENI. TCR beta CDR3 sequences were amplified from RNA transcripts. The HTBI primer set drove a first-round RT-PCR of the TCR CDR3. TCRdb analysed the multiplex PCR reads with MiXCR anew, one entry per CDR3 protein. Of around 390,000 distinct CDR3 sequences listed, approximately 14% are singletons. Each diagnosis drew on symptoms, thyroxine, TRAb, thyroid ultrasound and orbital computed tomography findings. This clonotype was seen repeatedly, ten times or more.

The specimen was blood. This chain links TRBV18 with TRBJ2-2; 7 positions agree with TRBD2. This clonotype was obtained from a young woman with Graves' ophthalmopathy. The CDR3 sequence is CASSSWRGSNTGELFF. The CDR3 DNA sequence: TGTGCCAGCTCATCGTGGCGGGGGTCGAACACCGGGGAGCTGTTTTTT.